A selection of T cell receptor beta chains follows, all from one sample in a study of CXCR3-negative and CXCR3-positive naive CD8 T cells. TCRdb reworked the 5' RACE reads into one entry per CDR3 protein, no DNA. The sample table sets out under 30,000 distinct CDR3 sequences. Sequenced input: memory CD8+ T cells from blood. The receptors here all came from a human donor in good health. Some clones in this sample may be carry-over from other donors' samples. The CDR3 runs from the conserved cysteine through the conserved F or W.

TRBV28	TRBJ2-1	CASSSESSYNEQFF
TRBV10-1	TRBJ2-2	CASRSGTENTGELFF
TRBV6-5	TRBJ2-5	CASSYGLTQETRYF
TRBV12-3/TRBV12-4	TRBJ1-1	CASSDPHGAFF
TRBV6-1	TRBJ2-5	CAASGRGRETQYF
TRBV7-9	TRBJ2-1	CASSGTGAGADEQFF
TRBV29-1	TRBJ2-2	CSVEVRGRVAGELFF
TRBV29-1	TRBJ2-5	CSVELTESPQETQYF
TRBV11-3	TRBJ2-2	CASSPRTGDTGELFF
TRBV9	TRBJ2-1	CASSVAGESYNEQFF
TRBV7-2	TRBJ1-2	CASSLRKVNYGYTF
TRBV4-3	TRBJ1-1	CASSQEVSRNVNTEAFF
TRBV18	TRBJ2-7	CASSPTLEDYEQYF
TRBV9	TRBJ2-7	CASSVSGLAGYYEQYF
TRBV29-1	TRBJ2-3	CSVSVQDPGGDTQYF